This T cell receptor (beta chain) was observed in a study of a mutant IDH1 vaccine in newly diagnosed glioma. About the study: Patients previously underwent radiotherapy, temozolomide, or both, and most underwent both.

Sequenced by immunoSEQ multiplex PCR; TCRdb stores in-frame clones only, minus some. This sample has about 70,000 clones, with around 88% found just once. Germline loops: CDR1 SGHNT, CDR2 YYREEE (reference sequence). CDR3 size: 15 residues. Trimming left V 4 bases short and J 5 bases short, with 18 bases between. The time point was: baseline, week 1 (first vaccination visit). The treatment is: pre-vaccination baseline after standard-of-care therapy. Donors had new WHO grade 3 or 4 IDH1-mutant, ATRX-lost astrocytomas. This receptor was taken from a woman aged 18-35 years with glioma. Some clones in this sample may be carry-over from other donors' samples. The specimen was peripheral blood mononuclear cells (PBMCs), collected from a glioma patient treated with radiotherapy, temozolomide or both. V and J are TRBV5-4 and TRBJ1-2; D may be TRBD1 (5 bases). CDR3 bases: TGTGCCAGCAGCCAGGATTTCGACAGCCAATATGGCTACACCTTC. It is translated as CASSQDFDSQYGYTF.